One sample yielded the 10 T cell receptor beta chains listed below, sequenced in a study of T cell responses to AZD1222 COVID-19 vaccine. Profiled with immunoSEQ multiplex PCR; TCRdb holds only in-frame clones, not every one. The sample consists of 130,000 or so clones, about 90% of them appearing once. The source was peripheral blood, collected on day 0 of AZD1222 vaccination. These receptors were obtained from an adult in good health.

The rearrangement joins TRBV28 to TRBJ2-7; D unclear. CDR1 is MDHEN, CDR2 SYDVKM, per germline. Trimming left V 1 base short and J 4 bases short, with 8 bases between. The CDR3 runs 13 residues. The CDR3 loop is CASSLSVTYEQYF. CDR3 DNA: TGTGCCAGCAGTTTATCAGTGACATACGAGCAGTACTTC. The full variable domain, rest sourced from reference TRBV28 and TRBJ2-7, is DVKVTQSSRYLVKRTGEKVFLECVQDMDHENMFWYRQDPGLGLRLIYFSYDVKMKEKGDIPEGYSVSREKKERFSLILESASTNQTSMYLCASSLSVTYEQYFGPGTRLTVT.

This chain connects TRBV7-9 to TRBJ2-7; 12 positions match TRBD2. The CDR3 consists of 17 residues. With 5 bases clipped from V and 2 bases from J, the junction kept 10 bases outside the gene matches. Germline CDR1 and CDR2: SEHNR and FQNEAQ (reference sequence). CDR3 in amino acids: CASSRQLAGGPTYEQYF. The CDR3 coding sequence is TGTGCCAGCAGCCGACAGCTAGCGGGAGGGCCAACCTACGAGCAGTACTTC. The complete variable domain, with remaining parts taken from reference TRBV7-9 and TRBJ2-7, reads DTGVSQNPRHKITKRGQNVTFRCDPISEHNRLYWYRQTLGQGPEFLTYFQNEAQLEKSRLLSDRFSAERPKGSFSTLEIQRTEQGDSAMYLCASSRQLAGGPTYEQYFGPGTRLTVT.

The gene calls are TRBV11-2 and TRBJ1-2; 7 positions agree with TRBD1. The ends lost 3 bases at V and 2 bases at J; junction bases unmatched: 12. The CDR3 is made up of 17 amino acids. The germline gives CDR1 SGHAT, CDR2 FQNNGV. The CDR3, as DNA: TGTGCCAGCAGCTTGACAGGGTATCCGGTTGGGAACTATGGCTACACCTTC. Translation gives CASSLTGYPVGNYGYTF.

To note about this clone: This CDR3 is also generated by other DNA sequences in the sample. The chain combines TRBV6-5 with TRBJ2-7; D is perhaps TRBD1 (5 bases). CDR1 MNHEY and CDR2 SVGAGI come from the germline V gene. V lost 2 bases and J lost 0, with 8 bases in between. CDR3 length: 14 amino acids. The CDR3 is CASSYSRDSYEQYF. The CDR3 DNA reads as TGTGCCAGCAGTTACAGCAGGGACTCCTACGAGCAGTACTTC.

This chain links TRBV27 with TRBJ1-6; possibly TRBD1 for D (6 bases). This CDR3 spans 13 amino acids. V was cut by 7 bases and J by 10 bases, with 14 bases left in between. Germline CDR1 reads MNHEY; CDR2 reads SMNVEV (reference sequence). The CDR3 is CASTARQDSPLHF. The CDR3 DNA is TGTGCCAGCACCGCAAGACAGGACTCACCCCTCCACTTT.

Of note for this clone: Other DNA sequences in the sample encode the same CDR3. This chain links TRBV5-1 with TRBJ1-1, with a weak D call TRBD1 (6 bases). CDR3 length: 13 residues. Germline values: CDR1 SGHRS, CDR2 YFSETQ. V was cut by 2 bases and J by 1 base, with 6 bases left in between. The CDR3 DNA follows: TGCGCCAGCAGCTTAGGGGGGAACACTGAAGCTTTCTTT. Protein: CASSLGGNTEAFF.

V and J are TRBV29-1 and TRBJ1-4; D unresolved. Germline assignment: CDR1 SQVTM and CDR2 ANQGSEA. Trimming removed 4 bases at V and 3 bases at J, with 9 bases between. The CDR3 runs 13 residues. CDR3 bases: TGCAGCGTTGCAGGACGGGCTAATGAAAAACTGTTTTTT. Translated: CSVAGRANEKLFF.

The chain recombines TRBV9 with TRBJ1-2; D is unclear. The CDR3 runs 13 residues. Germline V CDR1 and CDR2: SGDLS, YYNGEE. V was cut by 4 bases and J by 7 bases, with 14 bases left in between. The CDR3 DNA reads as TGTGCCAGCAGCTCGAGGGAGGCTGGTGGCTACACCTTC. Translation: CASSSREAGGYTF.

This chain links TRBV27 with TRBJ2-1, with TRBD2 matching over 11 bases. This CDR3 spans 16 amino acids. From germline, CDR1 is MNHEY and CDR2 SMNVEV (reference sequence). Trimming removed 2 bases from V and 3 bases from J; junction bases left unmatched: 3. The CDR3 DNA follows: TGTGCCAGCAGTTTACAGGGACTAGCGGACTACAATGAGCAGTTCTTC. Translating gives CASSLQGLADYNEQFF.

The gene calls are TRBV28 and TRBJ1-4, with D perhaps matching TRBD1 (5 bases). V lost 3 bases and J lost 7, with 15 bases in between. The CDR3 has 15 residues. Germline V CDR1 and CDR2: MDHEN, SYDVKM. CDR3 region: CASSLLGQGREKLFF. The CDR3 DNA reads TGTGCCAGCAGTTTGCTGGGGCAGGGTCGTGAAAAACTGTTTTTT.